Each of the 29 T cell receptor beta chains below was sequenced from the same sample in a study of cytomegalovirus exposure and HLA in healthy donors. The PCR made use of 60 Vbeta and 13 Jbeta primers. Repertoires were generated with immunoSEQ multiplex PCR, while TCRdb's copy carries only in-frame clones and drops some. This table holds roughly 140,000 clones, around 82% found once. Sequencing input: PBMCs. Receptors were obtained from a woman in her forties or fifties in good health and CMV-seropositive.

The chain is built from TRBV6-1 and TRBJ2-7, with TRBD2 identical over 7 bases. The germline V gene has CDR1 MNHNS and CDR2 SASEGT. The trim removed 6 bases at V and 3 bases at J, leaving 11 bases unmatched. CDR3 length: 15 residues. CDR3 loop: CASRGPTRDYYEQYF. The CDR3 DNA is TGTGCCAGCAGAGGGCCCACCAGGGACTACTACGAGCAGTACTTC.

The chain employs TRBV6-6 and TRBJ1-6, with D possibly matching TRBD1 (5 bases). Germline lookup yields CDR1 MNHNY and CDR2 SVGAGI (reference sequence). The CDR3 sequence is 15 residues long. V was shortened by 0 bases and J by 5 bases, with 8 bases between the two germline ends. This chain's CDR3 is CASSYSDMNNSPLHF. The CDR3 DNA follows: TGTGCCAGCAGTTACTCGGACATGAATAATTCACCCCTCCACTTT.

The J gene is TRBJ2-7, the V gene TRBV6-1; D may be TRBD1 (6 bases). Germline V gives CDR1 MNHNS, CDR2 SASEGT. This CDR3 is 15 amino acids long. Between the trimmed V and J ends, which lost 4 bases and 0 bases, there was a span of 13 bases. DNA for the CDR3: TGTGCCAGCAGTGCCCAGGGGTTGGGCTCCTACGAGCAGTACTTC. This codes for CASSAQGLGSYEQYF.

The gene calls are TRBV30 and TRBJ2-7; possibly TRBD1 for D (6 bases). CDR3 length: 16 residues. Germline V gene sequence: CDR1 GTSNPN, CDR2 SVGIG (reference sequence). Between the trimmed V and J ends, which lost 1 base and 0 bases, there was a span of 16 bases. CDR3 bases: TGTGCCTGGAGTGATAGTTTGTGGGACACCTCCTACGAGCAGTACTTC. Translation: CAWSDSLWDTSYEQYF.

CDR3 sequence reads: CASSTRGQLNTEAFF. CDR3 DNA: TGTGCCAGTAGTACCCGCGGACAGTTGAACACTGAAGCTTTCTTT. The chain carries TRBV19 and TRBJ1-1; tentative D call: TRBD1 (6 bases). Germline assignment: CDR1 LNHDA and CDR2 SQIVND (reference sequence). The CDR3 runs to 15 residues. The germline V and J ends were trimmed by 4 bases and 0 bases, with 12 bases remaining between them.

The chain employs TRBV2 and TRBJ2-7; 7 nucleotides agree with TRBD1. J gave up 2 bases and V 6 bases, and 7 bases lay outside the gene matches. This CDR3 contains 14 residues. Germline CDR1 reads SNHLY; CDR2 reads FYNNEI. The CDR3 loop reads CASRETGPTYEQYF. The CDR3 DNA follows: TGTGCCAGCAGGGAGACAGGGCCTACCTACGAGCAGTACTTC.

The genes are TRBV5-4 and TRBJ2-7, with D maybe TRBD1 (5 bases). V lost 4 bases to trimming and J lost 4 bases, with 12 bases between them. CDR1 and CDR2 (germline): SGHNT, YYREEE (reference sequence). There are 13 residues in the CDR3. The CDR3 protein is CASSRPDRYEQYF. The CDR3 DNA is TGTGCCAGCAGCCGACCCGACAGATACGAGCAGTACTTC.

V is TRBV2 and J is TRBJ2-7; 7 nucleotides agree with TRBD2. Germline V gene sequence: CDR1 SNHLY, CDR2 FYNNEI. The CDR3 is 14 amino acids. Unmatched junction bases numbered 9, after V lost 9 bases and J lost 1 base. DNA of the CDR3: TGTGCCAGTATCCGGGAGCGGGGATCCTACGAGCAGTACTTC. Protein: CASIRERGSYEQYF.

The chain has TRBV4-3 and TRBJ1-3, with D perhaps TRBD1 (5 bases). CDR1 and CDR2 from the germline V gene are LGHNA and YSLEER. V was clipped by 0 bases and J by 4 bases, with 16 bases between them. CDR3 length: 17 amino acids. The CDR3 DNA follows: TGCGCCAGCAGCCAAGATGTAGGAGGGGCACTAGGAAACACCATATATTTT. This gives the protein CASSQDVGGALGNTIYF.

The CDR3 DNA is TGTGCCAGCAGCCGTACATGGTTTGGGGCCAACGTCCTGACTTTC. Its protein is CASSRTWFGANVLTF. The chain joins TRBV7-8 to TRBJ2-6; D not resolved. The CDR3 extends over 15 amino acids. V was cut by 5 bases and J by 3 bases, with 11 bases left in between. Germline CDR1 and CDR2: SGHVS and FQNEAQ. Variable domain in full (rest from reference TRBV7-8 and TRBJ2-6): GAGVSQSPRYKVAKRGQDVALRCDPISGHVSLFWYQQALGQGPEFLTYFQNEAQLDKSGLPSDRFFAERPEGSVSTLKIQRTQQEDSAVYLCASSRTWFGANVLTFGAGSRLTVL.

This clone was counted only a few times. V is TRBV2 and J is TRBJ1-1; D not certain. Germline CDR1 and CDR2: SNHLY and FYNNEI. CDR3 length: 10 residues. V lost 10 bases to trimming and J lost 5 bases, with 8 bases between them. The CDR3, as DNA: TGTGCCACCGGGAGGACTGAAGCTTTCTTT. Residues: CATGRTEAFF.

The chain employs TRBV27 and TRBJ1-1; possible D gene TRBD1, 6 bases. V dropped 1 base and J dropped 3 bases, with 18 bases sitting between them. The germline V gene has CDR1 MNHEY and CDR2 SMNVEV (reference sequence). The CDR3 contains 17 residues. The CDR3 reads CASSLFQGPGGDTEAFF. The CDR3 DNA is TGTGCCAGCAGTTTATTTCAGGGGCCCGGGGGGGACACTGAAGCTTTCTTT.

J is TRBJ1-1 and V is TRBV12-5; 11 bases are a match to TRBD1. The CDR3 is 16 amino acids. V trimming: 1 base; J trimming: 2 bases; junction bases outside the gene matches: 3. Looked up from germline, CDR1 is LGHNT and CDR2 is FRNRAP. The CDR3 DNA reads as TGTGCTAGTGGTTTGGGGGACAGGGGGAGAAACACTGAAGCTTTCTTT. Translation gives CASGLGDRGRNTEAFF.

The rearrangement uses TRBV7-2 and TRBJ2-2, with 14 bases identical to TRBD2. Germline lookup yields CDR1 SGHTA and CDR2 FQGNSA. The CDR3 sequence is 18 residues long. V lost 5 bases, J lost 0 bases, and 5 bases stayed unmatched. The CDR3 DNA is TGTGCCAGCAGCCCCGGACTAGCGGGGGGTTCGAACACCGGGGAGCTGTTTTTT. It translates to CASSPGLAGGSNTGELFF. The full variable domain, in which reference TRBV7-2 and TRBJ2-2 provide the parts outside the CDR3, is GAGVSQSPSNKVTEKGKDVELRCDPISGHTALYWYRQSLGQGLEFLIYFQGNSAPDKSGLPSDRFSAERTGGSVSTLTIQRTQQEDSAVYLCASSPGLAGGSNTGELFFGEGSRLTVL.

A note on this clone: Other nucleotide sequences in the sample specify the same CDR3. The chain combines TRBV30 with TRBJ1-1; maybe TRBD1 (5 bases). The germline gives CDR1 GTSNPN, CDR2 SVGIG (reference sequence). This CDR3 is built from 13 residues. The V and J ends lost 2 bases and 1 base respectively, with 8 bases between them. CDR3 DNA sequence: TGTGCCTGGAGTCTAACAGGGAACACTGAAGCTTTCTTT. Its protein is CAWSLTGNTEAFF.

The CDR3 sequence is CASTKRTDTQPNYGYTF. The CDR3 coding sequence is TGTGCCAGCACGAAGCGGACAGACACACAACCCAACTATGGCTACACCTTC. The chain joins TRBV2 to TRBJ1-2, with D perhaps TRBD1 (6 bases). Germline CDR1 is SNHLY and CDR2 is FYNNEI. Deletions cut 7 bases from V and 2 bases from J, with 23 bases between. The CDR3 is 17 amino acids.

The chain combines TRBV5-1 with TRBJ1-2, with a possible D match to TRBD1 (6 bases). This CDR3 is 14 amino acids long. Germline V lookup: CDR1 SGHRS, CDR2 YFSETQ. The ends were cut back, 1 base at V and 5 bases at J, with 12 bases in the middle. The chain's CDR3 is CASSLSGADYGYTF. The CDR3 bases are TGCGCCAGCAGCTTGTCAGGGGCGGATTATGGCTACACCTTC.

This clone was seen just once. The chain links TRBV9 to TRBJ2-3; TRBD2 agrees at 7 bases. Germline V gene sequence: CDR1 SGDLS, CDR2 YYNGEE. The trim removed 3 bases at V and 1 base at J, leaving 5 bases unmatched. This CDR3 spans 15 amino acids. CDR3 in DNA: TGTGCCAGCAGCGCCGGGGGAGGGGGCACAGATACGCAGTATTTT. Encoded protein: CASSAGGGGTDTQYF. The entire variable domain, with the rest obtained from reference TRBV9 and TRBJ2-3, is as follows: DSGVTQTPKHLITATGQRVTLRCSPRSGDLSVYWYQQSLDQGLQFLIQYYNGEERAKGNILERFSAQQFPDLHSELNLSSLELGDSALYFCASSAGGGGTDTQYFGPGTRLTVL.

This clone was seen just once. This chain uses TRBV7-2 with TRBJ2-4, with TRBD2 matching 14 bases. Looked up from germline, CDR1 is SGHTA and CDR2 is FQGNSA. There are 18 residues in the CDR3. Unmatched junction bases numbered 6, after V lost 5 bases and J lost 0 bases. The CDR3 is CASSLTSGGDLAKNIQYF. CDR3 DNA sequence: TGTGCCAGCAGCCTGACTAGCGGGGGGGATCTAGCCAAAAACATTCAGTACTTC.

This chain uses TRBV4-1 with TRBJ2-7; D perhaps matches TRBD1 (5 bases). Germline CDR1 and CDR2: MGHRA and YSYEKL. The germline V and J ends were trimmed by 0 bases and 2 bases, with 8 bases remaining between them. The CDR3 contains 14 residues. The CDR3 reads CASSQEAGTYEQYF. The CDR3 nucleotides are TGCGCCAGCAGCCAAGAGGCAGGGACCTACGAGCAGTACTTC.

The chain has TRBV4-3 and TRBJ1-4; a possible D gene is TRBD1 (5 bases). Trimming stripped 1 base from V and 7 bases from J, with 13 bases between. CDR1 and CDR2 (germline): LGHNA, YSLEER. This CDR3 is 15 amino acids long. The CDR3 region has the DNA TGCGCCAGCAGCCAAGGACAGCTAGCGGCTGAAAAACTGTTTTTT. It codes for CASSQGQLAAEKLFF.

V gene TRBV27 combines with J gene TRBJ2-1, with a weak D call TRBD2 (5 bases). V was cut by 0 bases and J by 5 bases, with 5 bases left in between. The CDR3 contains 13 residues. Germline CDR1 reads MNHEY; CDR2 reads SMNVEV (reference sequence). The CDR3 spells CASSLSGDNEQFF. Here the CDR3 DNA reads TGTGCCAGCAGTTTATCCGGGGACAATGAGCAGTTCTTC.

The gene calls are TRBV9 and TRBJ1-1; D remains ambiguous. This CDR3 contains 13 residues. Trimming cost V 10 bases and J 4 bases, with 17 bases left between them. The V gene's germline CDR1 is SGDLS and CDR2 YYNGEE. The CDR3 loop is CAGGEGGSTEAFF. CDR3 sequence (DNA): TGTGCCGGCGGGGAAGGTGGGAGCACTGAAGCTTTCTTT.

The V call is TRBV15, the J call TRBJ2-6; perhaps TRBD1 as D (5 bases). CDR1 and CDR2 (germline): LNHNV, YYDKDF (reference sequence). The germline V and J ends were trimmed by 4 bases and 1 base, with 11 bases remaining between them. The CDR3 is 16 residues long. CDR3 region: CATSKQVGSGANVLTF. The CDR3 region has the DNA TGTGCCACCAGCAAACAGGTTGGGTCTGGGGCCAACGTCCTGACTTTC.

This sequence joins TRBV6-4 and TRBJ1-2, with 8 bases that match TRBD1. This CDR3 is 13 amino acids long. Unmatched junction bases numbered 7, after V lost 6 bases and J lost 7 bases. Germline CDR1 reads MRHNA; CDR2 reads SNTAGT. CDR3 nucleotide sequence: TGTGCCAGCAGCATGACAGGGGAGGGTGGCTACACCTTC. Its protein product is CASSMTGEGGYTF.

This clone has only a few counts. V is TRBV5-4 and J is TRBJ2-7; 7 bases line up with TRBD1. Germline assignment: CDR1 SGHNT and CDR2 YYREEE (reference sequence). J was trimmed by 6 bases and V by 4 bases; bases with no gene match: 7. This CDR3 has 13 amino acids. The CDR3 region has the DNA TGTGCCAGCAGCCCGACAGGGTGGGGCGAGCAGTACTTC. This encodes CASSPTGWGEQYF.

This clone was seen a handful of times. J is TRBJ2-1 and V is TRBV25-1; D may be TRBD2 (5 bases). V lost 4 bases and J 4 bases, leaving 17 bases between the germline ends. Germline CDR1 MGHDK, CDR2 SYGVNS. The CDR3 has 16 residues. CDR3: CASSASLHGGYNEQFF. The CDR3 nucleotides are TGTGCCAGCAGTGCCAGCCTGCATGGAGGATACAATGAGCAGTTCTTC. The full variable domain, its missing parts supplied by reference TRBV25-1 and TRBJ2-1, is EADIYQTPRYLVIGTGKKITLECSQTMGHDKMYWYQQDPGMELHLIHYSYGVNSTEKGDLSSESTVSRIRTEHFPLTLESARPSHTSQYLCASSASLHGGYNEQFFGPGTRLTVL.

This clone was counted between two and nine times. The J gene is TRBJ2-7, the V gene TRBV5-6, with 7 bases aligning to TRBD1. V lost 5 bases, J lost 2 bases, and 4 bases stayed unmatched. The CDR3 is 13 residues long. From germline, CDR1 is SGHDT and CDR2 YYEEEE. CDR3 region: CASSTDRTYEQYF. The CDR3, as DNA: TGTGCCAGCAGTACGGACAGGACCTACGAGCAGTACTTC.

A word on this clone: One end of the junction varies from germline; a read error may be responsible. The chain recombines TRBV7-9 with TRBJ2-3; 8 bases are shared with TRBD2. CDR1 SEHNR and CDR2 FQNEAQ come from the germline V gene (reference sequence). The CDR3 has 16 residues. In nucleotides, the CDR3 is TGTTCCAGCAGCTTATTCGCGGGGGGACACACAGATACGCAGTATTTT. It encodes CSSSLFAGGHTDTQYF.